Each of the 19 T cell receptor beta chains below was sequenced from the same sample in a study of T-cell memory formation after mild COVID-19. TCRdb fed the 5' RACE reads into MiXCR, producing one record per CDR3 protein. The table records 350,000 to 450,000 distinct CDR3 sequences, approximately 15% of them present only once. What was sequenced was PBMCs or a T cell subset sorted from them (not recorded which). The receptors come from a young man who had mild COVID-19 (a few samples of this study predate the infection). Cell type and time point are not known.

V usage is TRBV29-1 and J usage is TRBJ2-3; D possibly corresponds to TRBD1 (6 bases). The CDR3 covers 15 residues. Trimming left V 3 bases short and J 0 bases short, with 13 bases between. Germline CDR1 SQVTM, CDR2 ANQGSEA. CDR3: CSVDRGGLSTDTQYF. The CDR3 DNA follows: TGCAGCGTTGATCGTGGGGGCCTAAGCACAGATACGCAGTATTTT.

This rearrangement joins TRBV4-3 to TRBJ1-2; D is unresolved. V lost 0 bases and J lost 4, with 12 bases in between. The CDR3 is 15 residues long. Germline V CDR1 and CDR2: LGHNA, YSLEER. CDR3 region: CASSQDRWQSYGYTF. CDR3 DNA sequence: TGCGCCAGCAGCCAAGACCGGTGGCAGTCCTATGGCTACACCTTC.

The sample holds a few counts of this clonotype. V usage is TRBV5-6 and J usage is TRBJ2-1; 8 bases fit TRBD2. Germline V gene lookup returns CDR1 SGHDT and CDR2 YYEEEE. The ends lost 0 bases at V and 13 bases at J; junction bases unmatched: 6. The length of the CDR3 is 13 residues. CDR3 sequence reads: CASSLVGLARQFF. DNA of the CDR3: TGTGCCAGCAGCTTGGTTGGACTAGCTCGTCAGTTCTTC.

This clonotype was found many times. The chain employs TRBV7-9 and TRBJ2-2; D gene unclear. Germline CDR1 reads SEHNR; CDR2 reads FQNEAQ (reference sequence). V lost 2 bases, J lost 7 bases, and 8 bases lay in between. CDR3 length equals 13 residues. The DNA of the CDR3 is TGTGCCAGCAGCTTAAAGTGGGACGGGGAGCTGTTTTTT. It is translated as CASSLKWDGELFF.

This rearrangement joins TRBV12-3 or TRBV12-4 to TRBJ1-6; 7 positions match TRBD1. The CDR3 contains 14 residues. The trim removed 8 bases at V and 11 bases at J, leaving 12 bases unmatched. CDR3 DNA sequence: TGTGCCAGCGGCCTACGGCAGGGGGGGACACCCCTCCACTTT. Amino acids: CASGLRQGGTPLHF.

This clonotype was counted a few times. DNA for the CDR3: TGTGCCAGCAGTGCCGCACCAGGGGATCGGAATGAGCAGTTCTTC. This encodes CASSAAPGDRNEQFF. This chain links TRBV25-1 with TRBJ2-1; D is possibly TRBD1 (6 bases). CDR1 and CDR2 from the germline V gene are MGHDK and SYGVNS. This CDR3 spans 15 amino acids. V was trimmed by 4 bases and J by 7 bases, leaving 17 bases between them. The variable domain in full, completed from reference TRBV25-1 and TRBJ2-1, reads EADIYQTPRYLVIGTGKKITLECSQTMGHDKMYWYQQDPGMELHLIHYSYGVNSTEKGDLSSESTVSRIRTEHFPLTLESARPSHTSQYLCASSAAPGDRNEQFFGPGTRLTVL.

This clonotype appeared a few times. V usage is TRBV5-1 and J usage is TRBJ2-3; TRBD1 is a possible D gene (6 bases). The germline V gene encodes CDR1 SGHRS and CDR2 YFSETQ. The CDR3 has 16 residues. Trimming took off 0 bases at V and 0 bases at J, with 11 bases between the two ends. Here the CDR3 reads CASSLGSGQSTDTQYF. The CDR3 nucleotides read TGCGCCAGCAGCTTGGGTTCGGGACAAAGCACAGATACGCAGTATTTT.

A few counts support this clonotype. The gene calls are TRBV7-2 and TRBJ2-1, with 7 nucleotides matching TRBD1. Germline V gene sequence: CDR1 SGHTA, CDR2 FQGNSA. CDR3 length: 16 residues. The junction had 7 bases not matched to a gene; V was cut back by 1 base and J by 4 bases. The CDR3 DNA is TGTGCCAGCAGCTTAGGGCTTCCGGGACAGTACAATGAGCAGTTCTTC. Protein product: CASSLGLPGQYNEQFF. The variable domain in full, with the rest retrieved from reference TRBV7-2 and TRBJ2-1, is GAGVSQSPSNKVTEKGKDVELRCDPISGHTALYWYRQSLGQGLEFLIYFQGNSAPDKSGLPSDRFSAERTGGSVSTLTIQRTQQEDSAVYLCASSLGLPGQYNEQFFGPGTRLTVL.

This clonotype was seen a few times. The chain recombines TRBV5-1 with TRBJ1-1; D is perhaps TRBD1 (5 bases). Germline V gene lookup returns CDR1 SGHRS and CDR2 YFSETQ. CDR3 length: 15 residues. Trimming left V 0 bases short and J 1 base short, with 10 bases between. The CDR3 loop is CASSLAGAANTEAFF. Here the CDR3 DNA reads TGCGCCAGCAGCTTGGCCGGGGCGGCGAACACTGAAGCTTTCTTT.

A few counts support this clonotype. The V gene is TRBV29-1, the J gene TRBJ1-2, with D maybe TRBD1 (6 bases). This CDR3 spans 14 amino acids. Germline V gene sequence: CDR1 SQVTM, CDR2 ANQGSEA. Trimming took off 2 bases at V and 3 bases at J, with 13 bases between the two ends. This CDR3 reads CSVESPDRYYGYTF. The CDR3, as DNA: TGCAGCGTTGAATCCCCAGACAGGTACTATGGCTACACCTTC.

This clonotype has a handful of counts. The chain combines TRBV5-1 with TRBJ2-7, with 7 bases fitting TRBD1. Germline V gene lookup returns CDR1 SGHRS and CDR2 YFSETQ. The CDR3 runs to 18 residues. Germline trimming cut 4 bases from V and 2 bases from J; bases unmatched to any gene: 18. The CDR3 DNA follows: TGCGCCAGCAGCCTCCCAAGCGTGCCGGGACAGCCCGCCTACGAGCAGTACTTC. As protein: CASSLPSVPGQPAYEQYF.

The chain carries TRBV20-1 and TRBJ2-3; the D gene is possibly TRBD1 (6 bases). CDR1 and CDR2 (germline): DFQATT, SNEGSKA (reference sequence). The CDR3 has 14 amino acids. The V end was cut by 6 bases, the J end by 5 bases, with 18 bases between. The CDR3 sequence is CSASPSTGLDTQYF. The CDR3 region has the DNA TGCAGTGCATCTCCATCAACAGGGCTAGATACGCAGTATTTT.

This clonotype was recorded a few times. The chain employs TRBV19 and TRBJ1-5, with 8 positions matching TRBD1. With 9 bases clipped from V and 3 bases from J, the junction kept 13 bases outside the gene matches. The germline V gene has CDR1 LNHDA and CDR2 SQIVND (reference sequence). This CDR3 region has 16 residues. DNA of the CDR3: TGTGCCAGCGACAGGGGTAGTCGGGTGGACAATCAGCCCCAGCATTTT. Translated: CASDRGSRVDNQPQHF.

The chain recombines TRBV12-3 or TRBV12-4 with TRBJ2-5; no firm D call. V lost 6 bases and J 2 bases, leaving 10 bases between the germline ends. The CDR3 runs 13 residues. CDR3 in DNA: TGTGCCAGCAGAATGGGCGGACAAGAGACCCAGTACTTC. Translation gives CASRMGGQETQYF.

In this sample, this clonotype turned up many times. The chain uses TRBV7-3 and TRBJ2-7, with 8 nucleotides matching TRBD1. After removal of 6 bases from V and 0 bases from J, the junction contained 13 bases not matched to a gene. From germline, CDR1 is SGHTA and CDR2 FQGTGA. This CDR3 is built from 17 residues. The CDR3 bases are TGTGCCAGCAGACGAATTACCGGACAGGGAAGCTCCTACGAGCAGTACGTC. Its protein is CASRRITGQGSSYEQYV.

This clonotype appeared many times. The chain recombines TRBV10-3 with TRBJ2-1, with 9 nucleotides matching TRBD2. This CDR3 contains 14 residues. CDR1 ENHRY and CDR2 SYGVKD come from the germline V gene. Trimming cost V 3 bases and J 6 bases; bases outside gene matches: 3. The CDR3 nucleotides read TGTGCCATCAGTGATGGCGGGGGGGGCAATGAGCAGTTCTTC. Protein sequence: CAISDGGGGNEQFF.

This clonotype was seen only a few times. This chain uses TRBV6-5 with TRBJ1-6, with D unclear. Per germline, CDR1 MNHEY and CDR2 SVGAGI. Trimming pared 0 bases from V and 12 bases from J, leaving 18 bases between. The CDR3 loop spans 16 amino acids. Here the CDR3 reads CASSYSPAALSEPLHF. The DNA of the CDR3 is TGTGCCAGCAGTTACTCCCCAGCAGCCTTGAGTGAACCCCTCCACTTT.

The chain has TRBV20-1 and TRBJ2-1; the D is unclear. The CDR3 runs to 14 residues. CDR1 and CDR2 from the germline V gene are DFQATT and SNEGSKA (reference sequence). The V and J ends lost 6 bases and 10 bases respectively, with 22 bases between them. CDR3 sequence reads: CSAQPGLAKEEQFF. Here the CDR3 DNA reads TGCAGTGCCCAACCGGGCCTTGCCAAAGAGGAGCAGTTCTTC.

This clonotype was found a few times. V usage is TRBV5-8 and J usage is TRBJ2-4, with a possible D match to TRBD2 (5 bases). The V gene lost 5 bases and the J gene lost 6 bases, with 12 bases spanning the gap. Per the germline V gene, CDR1 is SGHTS and CDR2 is YDEGEE. This CDR3 has 13 residues. The CDR3 loop is CASSLPGINIQYF. As DNA, the CDR3 is TGTGCCAGCAGTCTACCCGGGATAAACATTCAGTACTTC. Supplemented by reference TRBV5-8 and TRBJ2-4, the full variable domain reads EAGVTQSPTHLIKTRGQQATLRCSPISGHTSVYWYQQALGLGLQFLLWYDEGEERNRGNFPPRFSGRQFPNYSSELNVNALELEDSALYLCASSLPGINIQYFGAGTRLSVL.